This T cell receptor (beta chain) appears in the sequencing data of a study of CD8+ T cells in alopecia areata. The study's findings and limits: Mouse data revealed clearer TCR sharing than patient data did, a gap possibly tied to HLA. An increase in clonality over normal scalp was evident in lesional scalp, especially alopecia totalis/universalis.

Worth noting for this clone: Antigen: not known.

CD4+ and CD8+ T cells were sorted from PBMCs stained for CD3, CD4 and CD8. In each case, RNA was isolated and then reverse transcribed into cDNA as the sequencing template. This table comes from immunoSEQ multiplex PCR, and its TCRdb copy is limited to in-frame clones, with some not included. The sample contains 150,000 to 200,000 clones, roughly 50% of which appear only once. The specimen was CD4+ T cells sorted from blood. This sequence was found in a human donor in good health.

This chain's CDR3 is CSVVGQGSQETQYF. CDR3 nucleotides: TGCAGCGTTGTGGGACAGGGGTCCCAAGAGACCCAGTACTTC. The J gene is TRBJ2-5, the V gene TRBV29-1; 10 bases agree with TRBD1. There are 14 residues in the CDR3. Germline CDR1 and CDR2: SQVTM and ANQGSEA. The V and J ends lost 4 bases and 1 base, in that order; junction bases with no gene match: 3. Combining the CDR3 with reference TRBV29-1 and TRBJ2-5 gives the whole variable domain SAVISQKPSRDICQRGTSLTIQCQVDSQVTMMFWYRQQPGQSLTLIATANQGSEATYESGFVIDKFPISRPNLTFSTLTVSNMSPEDSSIYLCSVVGQGSQETQYFGPGTRLLVL.